This paragraph covers one T cell receptor (beta chain) sequence. Blood PBMC samples: pre-vaccination, two weeks post third vaccination, and at tumor progression. The germline V gene encodes CDR1 MGHRA and CDR2 YSYEKL. The V gene lost 0 bases and the J gene lost 6 bases, with 27 bases spanning the gap. This CDR3 region has 20 residues. The data stem from a study of glioma-infiltrating T cells after dendritic cell vaccination. Primers: 60 V beta forward and 13 J beta reverse. The table came from immunoSEQ multiplex PCR; TCRdb's copy has only in-frame clones and leaves some out. The table has tens of thousands of clones, around 79% seen once.

The J gene is TRBJ1-5, the V gene TRBV4-1; a weak D match, TRBD1 (5 bases). The source material was blood, sampled before dendritic cell vaccination. The TCR originated in a human donor with glioblastoma. CDR3 in DNA: TGCGCCAGCAGCCAAGATACCCTGAGTAGGGGCAAGCTCTTAGGTCAGCCCCAGCATTTT. Protein product: CASSQDTLSRGKLLGQPQHF.